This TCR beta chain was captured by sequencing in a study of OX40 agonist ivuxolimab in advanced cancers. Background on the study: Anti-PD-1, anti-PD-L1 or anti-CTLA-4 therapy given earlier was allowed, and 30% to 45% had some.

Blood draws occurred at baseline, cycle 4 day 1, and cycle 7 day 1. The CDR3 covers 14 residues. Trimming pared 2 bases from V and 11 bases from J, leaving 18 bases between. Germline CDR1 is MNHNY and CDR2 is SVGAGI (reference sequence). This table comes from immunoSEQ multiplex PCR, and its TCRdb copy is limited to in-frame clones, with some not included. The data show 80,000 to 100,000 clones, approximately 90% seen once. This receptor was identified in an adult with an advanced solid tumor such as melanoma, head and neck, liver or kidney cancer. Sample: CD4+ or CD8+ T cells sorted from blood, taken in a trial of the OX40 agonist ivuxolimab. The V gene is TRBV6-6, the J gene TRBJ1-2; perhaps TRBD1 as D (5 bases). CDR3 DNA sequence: TGTGCCAGCAGTTACCCAGAGGGTGCACGGGGGTACACCTTC. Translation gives CASSYPEGARGYTF.